The rows below give T cell receptor beta chains drawn from one sample of a study of blood T cells in healthy people across ages. Using its own MiXCR run on the 5' RACE reads, TCRdb lists one record per CDR3 protein. Here the sample spans approximately 900,000 distinct CDR3 sequences, about 44% being singletons. The sequencing input was blood. These receptors were collected from a young man in good health. Each CDR3 is given with its conserved first and last residue. The D gene is left open where the match is weak. Rows give clone size only sometimes, using once, few, many, or a class for an expanded clone.

v_call,d_call,clone_size,j_call,cdr3_aa,cdr3_nt
TRBV5-6,.,.,TRBJ2-1,CASSLKSQYNEQFF,TGTGCCAGCAGCTTGAAGTCCCAATACAATGAGCAGTTCTTC
TRBV20-1,.,.,TRBJ1-1,CSASLQNTEAFF,TGCAGTGCTAGTCTTCAGAACACTGAAGCTTTCTTT
TRBV4-2,.,.,TRBJ1-2,CASSQDRSGPYGYTF,TGTGCCAGCAGCCAAGATCGGTCTGGACCATATGGCTACACCTTC
TRBV29-1,TRBD2,.,TRBJ2-1,CSVVSGGLSEQFF,TGCAGCGTGGTAAGCGGGGGGTTGAGTGAGCAGTTCTTC
TRBV7-2,.,few,TRBJ2-3,CASSVQVGGITDTQYF,TGTGCCAGCAGCGTTCAAGTGGGGGGTATTACAGATACGCAGTATTTT
TRBV4-3,.,once,TRBJ1-1,CASSQELGADTEAFF,TGCGCCAGCAGCCAAGAACTTGGGGCAGACACTGAAGCTTTCTTT
TRBV4-2,.,few,TRBJ1-4,CASSQEAGSNEKLFF,TGTGCCAGCAGCCAAGAGGCAGGCAGTAATGAAAAACTGTTTTTT
TRBV6-6,TRBD2,many,TRBJ2-5,CASSYSSGETQYF,TGTGCCAGCAGTTACTCTAGCGGGGAGACCCAGTACTTC
TRBV7-9,.,.,TRBJ1-2,CASSLPDRMNGYTF,TGTGCCAGCAGCTTACCAGACAGGATGAATGGCTACACCTTC
TRBV20-1,TRBD1,few,TRBJ2-1,CSAFPGTGTNEQFF,TGCAGTGCTTTCCCCGGGACAGGTACCAATGAGCAGTTCTTC
TRBV28,.,.,TRBJ2-3,CASIDQGGGTDTQYF,TGTGCCAGCATCGATCAGGGGGGGGGCACAGATACGCAGTATTTT
TRBV9,TRBD1,few,TRBJ2-7,CASSPLTGGSAREQYF,TGTGCCAGCAGCCCCTTGACAGGGGGTAGTGCGCGCGAGCAGTACTTC
TRBV11-3,.,.,TRBJ2-7,CASSIGGTYEQYF,TGTGCCAGCAGCATTGGGGGTACCTACGAGCAGTACTTC
TRBV27,.,few,TRBJ2-5,CASSVLGGLSYF,TGTGCCAGCAGTGTGCTAGGGGGGCTGTCGTACTTC
TRBV15,TRBD2,.,TRBJ2-7,CATSRALGLAGPTYEQYF,TGTGCCACCAGCAGAGCCCTAGGACTAGCGGGGCCTACCTACGAGCAGTACTTC
TRBV6-1,.,.,TRBJ1-1,CASSRENTEAFF,TGTGCCAGCTCCAGGGAAAACACTGAAGCTTTCTTT
TRBV10-3,TRBD1,.,TRBJ1-2,CAIRATGAEGYTF,TGTGCCATCAGAGCGACAGGGGCGGAGGGCTACACCTTC
TRBV7-2,.,.,TRBJ2-7,CASSLEVLANEQYF,TGTGCCAGCAGCTTAGAGGTACTAGCAAACGAGCAGTACTTC
TRBV4-2,.,.,TRBJ1-2,CASSSVGGLNYGYTF,TGTGCCAGCAGCTCCGTCGGGGGCCTGAACTATGGCTACACCTTC
TRBV9,.,.,TRBJ2-3,CASSVRSESADTQYF,TGTGCCAGCAGCGTCAGGTCTGAGAGTGCAGATACGCAGTATTTT
TRBV16,.,few,TRBJ2-3,CASTATGSTDTQYF,TGTGCCAGCACCGCGACAGGATCTACAGATACGCAGTATTTT
TRBV7-6,TRBD2,few,TRBJ2-7,CASSSLTSGSSYEQYF,TGTGCCAGCAGCTCCCTGACTAGCGGGAGTTCCTACGAGCAGTACTTC
TRBV4-3,TRBD2,.,TRBJ2-6,CASSPTGTSSGANVLTF,TGCGCCAGCAGCCCTACCGGGACTAGCTCTGGGGCCAACGTCCTGACTTTC
TRBV4-3,TRBD1,few,TRBJ1-1,CASSDLPGQGDVGTEAFF,TGCGCCAGCTCCGACCTACCGGGACAGGGGGACGTGGGCACTGAAGCTTTCTTT
TRBV10-3,TRBD2,few,TRBJ2-1,CAIKLAGGSSNEQFF,TGTGCCATCAAACTAGCGGGGGGGAGTAGCAATGAGCAGTTCTTC
TRBV7-9,TRBD1,.,TRBJ1-4,CASSMSGTGNEKLFF,TGTGCCAGCAGCATGTCCGGGACAGGAAATGAAAAACTGTTTTTT
TRBV7-3,TRBD2,few,TRBJ2-7,CASSPSGGGEQYF,TGTGCCAGCAGCCCCAGCGGGGGGGGCGAGCAGTACTTC
TRBV10-3,.,.,TRBJ2-1,CAISEGGFGTSYNEQFF,TGTGCCATCAGTGAGGGGGGGTTCGGGACATCCTACAATGAGCAGTTCTTC
TRBV28,TRBD1,.,TRBJ2-4,CASSPIGTAKNIQYF,TGTGCCAGCAGCCCCATCGGGACAGCTAAAAACATTCAGTACTTC
TRBV6-5,.,.,TRBJ2-7,CASSKQSTYEQYF,TGTGCCAGCAGTAAGCAGAGTACCTACGAGCAGTACTTC
TRBV3-1,TRBD2,once,TRBJ2-3,CASSQDVAGGLSTQYF,TGTGCCAGCAGCCAAGATGTAGCGGGGGGGCTAAGTACGCAGTATTTT
TRBV7-9,TRBD1,once,TRBJ1-5,CASSFDGYGTGSQPQHF,TGTGCCAGCAGCTTCGATGGATACGGGACAGGGAGTCAGCCCCAGCATTTT
TRBV28,.,.,TRBJ1-6,CATRPSSYNSPLHF,TGTGCCACCAGGCCGAGCTCCTATAATTCACCCCTCCACTTT
TRBV5-1,.,.,TRBJ1-4,CASSSGSWDEKLFF,TGCGCCAGCAGCTCAGGGTCTTGGGATGAAAAACTGTTTTTT
TRBV7-9,.,.,TRBJ2-3,CASSPPEGASTDTQYF,TGTGCCAGCAGCCCCCCGGAGGGGGCTAGCACAGATACGCAGTATTTT
TRBV5-1,TRBD2,.,TRBJ2-5,CASSRGGGTQETQYF,TGCGCCAGCAGCCGTGGCGGGGGGACTCAAGAGACCCAGTACTTC
TRBV11-2,TRBD1,.,TRBJ1-4,CASSFTDRGGEKLFF,TGTGCCAGCAGCTTTACGGACAGGGGTGGTGAAAAACTGTTTTTT
TRBV20-1,TRBD2,few,TRBJ2-5,CSARGTRRLGETQYF,TGCAGTGCTAGAGGGACTAGGCGTTTAGGTGAGACCCAGTACTTC
TRBV4-3,TRBD1,few,TRBJ2-7,CASSQDSQGQGYEQYF,TGCGCCAGCAGCCAAGATTCGCAGGGACAGGGGTACGAGCAGTACTTC
TRBV4-1,TRBD1,.,TRBJ1-1,CASSQASPGGAANTEAFF,TGCGCCAGCAGCCAAGCTTCCCCAGGGGGCGCGGCGAACACTGAAGCTTTCTTT
TRBV25-1,TRBD1,.,TRBJ2-1,CASRGTGSRSYNEQFF,TGTGCCAGCAGGGGGACAGGGAGTCGCTCCTACAATGAGCAGTTCTTC
TRBV7-9,.,few,TRBJ1-1,CASSSNGLEAFF,TGTGCCAGCAGCTCTAATGGATTAGAAGCTTTCTTT
TRBV7-8,.,.,TRBJ2-5,CASSLGGVGVGETQYF,TGTGCCAGCAGCTTAGGAGGGGTGGGGGTGGGAGAGACCCAGTACTTC
TRBV4-1,.,.,TRBJ2-3,CASSQDPYFTDTQYF,TGCGCCAGCAGCCAAGATCCGTACTTCACAGATACGCAGTATTTT
TRBV7-6,.,few,TRBJ2-1,CASSLWADEQFF,TGTGCCAGCAGCTTATGGGCTGATGAGCAGTTCTTC
TRBV7-2,.,once,TRBJ1-4,CASSRSGEELFF,TGTGCCAGCAGCCGATCGGGGGAGGAACTGTTTTTT
TRBV15,.,.,TRBJ2-7,CATSREGLDSSYKQYF,TGTGCCACCAGCAGAGAGGGCCTCGACAGCTCCTACAAGCAGTACTTC
TRBV7-2,TRBD2,once,TRBJ2-7,CASSRTSGTSDPYEQYF,TGTGCCAGCAGCCGCACCTCCGGGACTAGCGATCCCTACGAGCAGTACTTC
TRBV30,.,few,TRBJ1-2,CAWSATTPGYTF,TGTGCCTGGAGTGCCACGACCCCCGGCTACACCTTC
TRBV28,TRBD1,.,TRBJ2-7,CASSPLDRRTYEQYF,TGTGCCAGCAGTCCTCTGGACAGGCGAACCTACGAGCAGTACTTC
TRBV3-1,.,once,TRBJ2-4,CASPAKNIQYF,TGTGCCAGCCCAGCCAAAAACATTCAGTACTTC
TRBV29-1,.,.,TRBJ2-6,CSVEGQGAGANVLTF,TGCAGCGTTGAGGGGCAGGGTGCCGGGGCCAACGTCCTGACTTTC
TRBV7-9,TRBD1,.,TRBJ1-4,CASSLAGTGGNEKLFF,TGTGCCAGCAGCTTAGCGGGGACAGGTGGAAATGAAAAACTGTTTTTT
TRBV28,.,.,TRBJ2-7,CASSGPEHALRGQYF,TGTGCCAGCAGTGGTCCCGAGCATGCCTTACGAGGGCAGTACTTC
TRBV9,TRBD2,.,TRBJ2-1,CASSPGGLERLREQFF,TGTGCCAGCAGCCCCGGGGGACTAGAGCGTTTGCGGGAGCAGTTCTTC
TRBV5-1,TRBD1,few,TRBJ2-3,CASSFTGVTDTQYF,TGCGCCAGCAGCTTTACAGGGGTCACAGATACGCAGTATTTT
TRBV19,.,few,TRBJ1-1,CASSSADSGNTEAFF,TGTGCCAGTAGTTCCGCCGACAGCGGGAACACTGAAGCTTTCTTT
TRBV6-6,.,.,TRBJ2-5,CASSYSGQTQYF,TGTGCCAGCAGTTACTCTGGTCAGACCCAGTACTTC
TRBV6-5,.,few,TRBJ1-1,CASSPLPGVNTEAFF,TGTGCCAGCAGCCCCCTTCCCGGAGTGAACACTGAAGCTTTCTTT